The table lists the clone carrying this T cell receptor beta chain with many counts. As yet, its antigen is unknown. The sample comes from a study of identical twins. Study observations and caveats: Abundant beta clonotypes from cord blood had fewer insertions, unlike memory repertoires, which showed none. When twins shared out-of-frame alpha sequences, those sequences had excess low generation probability.

TCRdb ran MiXCR on the 5' RACE reads and lists one entry per CDR3 protein. Seen here are roughly 1,500,000 distinct CDR3 sequences, about 32% observed once, and the top ten hold 0.25% to 0.3%. V lost 9 bases and J lost 2; bases outside the gene matches: 12. Germline V gene sequence: CDR1 SNHLY, CDR2 FYNNEI. This CDR3 is 15 amino acids long. The sequence derives from a newborn girl in good health. This chain connects TRBV2 to TRBJ2-5; 7 bases are a match to TRBD2. Sample: cord blood. CDR3 protein: CASQRLAGSQETQYF. CDR3 nucleotide sequence: TGTGCCAGTCAGAGGTTAGCGGGTTCACAAGAGACCCAGTACTTC.